This T cell receptor beta chain was retrieved from a study of blood T cell repertoires in COVID-19. Looking at the study overall: Specimens from acute and convalescent COVID-19 originated in the United States, Italy and Spain. Sources were T cells, B-cell-depleted T cells, or PBMCs; the material itself was cDNA or gDNA.

Study processing details: Estimation of nucleated cell counts was performed using reference gene primer amplification. The protocol was immunoSEQ multiplex PCR, while the TCRdb copy is restricted to in-frame clones and leaves out a portion. From that table come the V and J calls and clone size; the DNA was used to work out D and trimming. The table has 250,000 to 350,000 clones, about 90% seen once. V was pared by 0 bases and J by 9 bases, with 20 bases between. Germline loops: CDR1 MGHRA, CDR2 YSYEKL. CDR3 length: 17 amino acids. The receptor comes from a woman in her forties or fifties who had recovered from COVID-19. Sequenced sample: peripheral blood. V usage is TRBV4-1 and J usage is TRBJ1-4, with D unresolved. The CDR3: CASSQDLNPGGWKKLFF. The CDR3 DNA reads as TGCGCCAGCAGCCAAGATCTTAATCCCGGCGGATGGAAAAAACTGTTTTTT.